The rows below give T cell receptor beta chains drawn from one sample of a study of Graves' ophthalmopathy and Graves' hyperthyroidism. In TCRdb, the multiplex PCR reads were re-called with MiXCR into one record per CDR3 protein. The table has approximately 540,000 distinct CDR3 sequences, 35% to 40% seen once. Sequencing used peripheral blood or thyroid tissue (not recorded which). The receptors stem from an adult man with Graves' hyperthyroidism. Each CDR3 is given with its conserved first and last residue. D genes are given only for firm matches. Clone size is not always given. Where it is, it says once, few, many or a class for expanded clones.

-	TRBV7-8	TRBJ1-2	-	CASSLESGLDYGYTF	TGTGCCAGCAGCTTAGAATCGGGGCTGGACTATGGCTACACCTTC
-	TRBV24-1	TRBJ1-1	-	CATSDFKGKQAFF	TGTGCCACCAGTGATTTCAAGGGGAAACAAGCTTTCTTT
-	TRBV10-3	TRBJ1-1	-	CAISPFTEAFF	TGTGCCATCAGTCCCTTCACTGAAGCTTTCTTT
-	TRBV24-1	TRBJ2-5	-	CATSLLRQGQETQYF	TGTGCCACCAGTTTACTCCGGCAGGGGCAAGAGACCCAGTACTTC
-	TRBV28	TRBJ1-6	-	CASSSPSANSPLHF	TGTGCCAGCAGTTCCCCATCAGCCAATTCACCCCTCCACTTT
TRBD1	TRBV9	TRBJ1-2	many	CASSASARDSNYGYTF	TGTGCCAGCAGCGCGAGCGCCCGGGACAGTAACTATGGCTACACCTTC
-	TRBV5-1	TRBJ1-1	many	CASGSRGATGDTEAFF	TGCGCCAGCGGATCACGGGGCGCGACCGGGGACACTGAAGCTTTCTTT
TRBD2	TRBV10-2	TRBJ2-5	once	CASLSGDSYNEQYF	TGCGCCAGCCTAAGCGGGGATTCCTACAATGAGCAGTACTTC
-	TRBV29-1	TRBJ1-1	few	CSASGGGGNTEALF	TGCAGCGCCTCCGGGGGGGGTGGGAACACTGAAGCTCTCTTT
-	TRBV18	TRBJ1-2	few	CASSPIQGGYTF	TGTGCCAGCTCACCAATTCAGGGCGGCTACACCTTC
-	TRBV29-1	TRBJ2-5	-	CSVEGQEQETQYF	TGCAGCGTTGAAGGTCAGGAACAGGAGACCCAGTACTTC
-	TRBV29-1	TRBJ1-4	-	CSANRDSQYNEKLFF	TGCAGCGCAAACCGGGACTCCCAATACAATGAGAAACTGTTTTTT
-	TRBV20-1	TRBJ1-2	-	CSARQGLSNGYTF	TGCAGTGCTAGGCAGGGGCTAAGTAATGGCTACACCTTC
-	TRBV2	TRBJ2-7	-	CASSEGRGNEQYF	TGTGCCAGCAGTGAGGGCAGGGGAAACGAGCAGTACTTC
-	TRBV7-9	TRBJ2-2	-	CASSSMRPGAAGELFF	TGTGCCAGCAGCTCCATGCGTCCGGGAGCGGCCGGGGAGCTGTTTTTT
TRBD1	TRBV7-8	TRBJ1-5	many	CASSTGGQPQHF	TGTGCCAGCAGTACAGGGGGTCAGCCCCAGCATTTT
TRBD2	TRBV9	TRBJ2-5	many	CASSAGTRGEETQYF	TGTGCCAGCAGCGCCGGGACTAGGGGGGAGGAGACCCAGTACTTC
-	TRBV20-1	TRBJ2-5	many	CSAKRTDAYQETQYF	TGCAGTGCCAAGAGGACAGACGCGTACCAAGAGACCCAGTACTTC
-	TRBV20-1	TRBJ1-2	many	CSARTETVYGYTF	TGCAGTGCTAGAACGGAGACGGTCTATGGCTACACCTTC
-	TRBV20-1	TRBJ2-7	-	CSARDGLGSGAVSYEQYF	TGCAGTGCTAGAGACGGTTTGGGGAGCGGCGCCGTCTCCTACGAGCAGTACTTC
-	TRBV2	TRBJ2-5	-	CASRLDSGETQYF	TGTGCCAGCAGGTTGGACAGTGGAGAGACCCAGTACTTC
TRBD2	TRBV7-9	TRBJ2-7	many	CAIERLAQFNYEQYF	TGTGCCATCGAGCGACTAGCGCAATTTAACTACGAGCAGTACTTC
-	TRBV25-1	TRBJ2-7	many	CASSEPDRTYEQYF	TGTGCCAGCAGTGAACCCGACCGGACCTACGAGCAGTACTTC
TRBD2	TRBV9	TRBJ2-1	-	CASSPLAGGATEQFF	TGTGCCAGCAGCCCATTAGCGGGAGGGGCGACGGAGCAGTTCTTC
TRBD1	TRBV6-5	TRBJ2-7	-	CASSGTGLGLYEQYF	TGTGCCAGCTCAGGGACAGGCCTGGGGCTCTACGAGCAGTACTTC
TRBD1	TRBV20-1	TRBJ2-5	many	CSAREGQGQETQYF	TGCAGTGCTAGAGAGGGACAGGGTCAAGAGACCCAGTACTTC
-	TRBV3-1	TRBJ1-6	-	CASSPQGDNSPLHF	TGTGCCAGCAGCCCCCAGGGAGATAATTCACCCCTCCACTTT
-	TRBV7-2	TRBJ1-6	few	CASSSPGENYNSPLHF	TGTGCCAGCAGTAGCCCGGGCGAAAACTATAATTCACCCCTCCACTTT
-	TRBV5-1	TRBJ2-5	many	CASSVYSGDQETQYF	TGCGCCAGCAGCGTTTACTCAGGGGACCAAGAGACCCAGTACTTC
-	TRBV18	TRBJ2-7	once	CASSPPLLDRAEQYF	TGTGCCAGCTCACCACCGCTCCTAGATAGAGCCGAGCAGTACTTC
-	TRBV7-9	TRBJ2-7	many	CASGRDSLYEQYF	TGTGCCAGCGGTCGGGACTCCCTCTACGAGCAGTACTTC
-	TRBV7-9	TRBJ2-5	many	CASSLAGAGYQETQYF	TGTGCCAGCAGCTTAGCCGGCGCAGGGTATCAAGAGACCCAGTACTTC
-	TRBV7-8	TRBJ2-7	-	CASSQVNGPGGSYEQYF	TGTGCCAGCAGCCAAGTCAATGGACCAGGGGGGTCCTACGAGCAGTACTTC
TRBD1	TRBV29-1	TRBJ1-4	many	CSVARTGATEKLFF	TGCAGCGTTGCAAGGACAGGGGCGACGGAAAAACTGTTTTTT
TRBD1	TRBV7-9	TRBJ2-5	few	CASSLWTGEETQYF	TGTGCCAGCAGCTTATGGACAGGGGAAGAGACCCAGTACTTC
-	TRBV7-8	TRBJ2-7	many	CASSLAGIEQYF	TGTGCCAGCAGCTTAGCAGGGATCGAGCAGTACTTC
-	TRBV19	TRBJ1-5	many	CASSGGQSYQPQHF	TGTGCCAGTAGTGGAGGACAGTCTTATCAGCCCCAGCATTTT
-	TRBV2	TRBJ1-3	few	CASRDSYSGNTIYF	TGTGCCAGCAGGGACAGCTACTCTGGAAACACCATATATTTT
TRBD2	TRBV20-1	TRBJ2-5	many	CSARAGGPWETQYF	TGCAGTGCTAGGGCGGGGGGGCCTTGGGAGACCCAGTACTTC